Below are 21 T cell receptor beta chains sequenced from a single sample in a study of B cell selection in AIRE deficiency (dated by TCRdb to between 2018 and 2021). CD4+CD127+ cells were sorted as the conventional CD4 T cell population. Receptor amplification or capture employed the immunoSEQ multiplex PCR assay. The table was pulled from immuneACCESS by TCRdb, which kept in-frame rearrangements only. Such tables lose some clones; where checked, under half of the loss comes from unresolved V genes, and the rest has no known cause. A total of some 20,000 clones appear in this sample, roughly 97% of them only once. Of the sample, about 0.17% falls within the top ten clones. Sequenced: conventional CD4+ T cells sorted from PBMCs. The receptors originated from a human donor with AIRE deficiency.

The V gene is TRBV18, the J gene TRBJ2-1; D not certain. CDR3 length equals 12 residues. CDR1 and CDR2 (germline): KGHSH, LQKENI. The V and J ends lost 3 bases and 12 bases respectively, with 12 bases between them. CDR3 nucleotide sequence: TGTGCCAGCTCACCGGCGGCATTAGGGCAGTTCTTC. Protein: CASSPAALGQFF.

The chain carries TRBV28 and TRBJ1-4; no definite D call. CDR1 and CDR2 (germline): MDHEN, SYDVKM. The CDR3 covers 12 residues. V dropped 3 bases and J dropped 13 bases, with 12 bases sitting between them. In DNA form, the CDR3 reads TGTGCCAGCAGTTTGAACAGTCCTCGACTGTTTTTT. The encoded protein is CASSLNSPRLFF.

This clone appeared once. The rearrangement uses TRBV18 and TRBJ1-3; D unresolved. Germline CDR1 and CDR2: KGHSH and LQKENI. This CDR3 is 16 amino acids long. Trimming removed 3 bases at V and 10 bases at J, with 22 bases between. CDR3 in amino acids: CASSPSGRISAWTIYF. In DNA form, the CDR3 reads TGTGCCAGCTCACCCTCTGGACGGATCTCGGCATGGACCATATATTTT.

CDR3 sequence: CATSREETQYF. In DNA, the CDR3 is TGTGCCACCAGCAGAGAGGAGACCCAGTACTTC. The V call is TRBV15, the J call TRBJ2-5; D gene uncertain. Deletions cut 0 bases from V and 5 bases from J, with 1 base between. The germline V gene encodes CDR1 LNHNV and CDR2 YYDKDF (reference sequence). This CDR3 region has 11 residues.

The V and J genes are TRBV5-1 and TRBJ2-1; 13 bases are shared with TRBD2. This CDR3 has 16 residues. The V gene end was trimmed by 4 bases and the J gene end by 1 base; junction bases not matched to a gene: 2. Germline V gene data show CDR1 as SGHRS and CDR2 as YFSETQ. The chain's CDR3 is CASSPTSGGSYNEQFF. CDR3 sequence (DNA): TGCGCCAGCAGCCCGACTAGCGGGGGGTCCTACAATGAGCAGTTCTTC.

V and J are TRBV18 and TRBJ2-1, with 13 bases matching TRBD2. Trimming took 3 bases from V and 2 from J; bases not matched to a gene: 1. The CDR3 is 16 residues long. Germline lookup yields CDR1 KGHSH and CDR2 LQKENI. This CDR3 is CASSPGTSGAYNEQFF. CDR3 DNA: TGTGCCAGCTCACCGGGGACTAGCGGGGCCTACAATGAGCAGTTCTTC. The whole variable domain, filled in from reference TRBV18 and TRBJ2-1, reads NAGVMQNPRHLVRRRGQEARLRCSPMKGHSHVYWYRQLPEEGLKFMVYLQKENIIDESGMPKERFSAEFPKEGPSILRIQQVVRGDSAAYFCASSPGTSGAYNEQFFGPGTRLTVL.

CDR3 loop: CASSDIEGNYGYTF. DNA of the CDR3: TGTGCCAGCAGTGATATAGAGGGGAATTATGGCTACACCTTC. The rearrangement joins TRBV2 to TRBJ1-2; tentative D call: TRBD1 (5 bases). Germline lookup yields CDR1 SNHLY and CDR2 FYNNEI. The ends were cut back, 3 bases at V and 5 bases at J, with 13 bases in the middle. The CDR3 extends over 14 amino acids.

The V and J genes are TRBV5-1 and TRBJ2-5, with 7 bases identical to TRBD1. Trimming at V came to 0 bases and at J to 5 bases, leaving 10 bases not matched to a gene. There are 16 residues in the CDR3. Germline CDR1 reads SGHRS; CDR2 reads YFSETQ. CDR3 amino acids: CASSLAEGAPRETQYF. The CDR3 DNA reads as TGCGCCAGCAGCTTGGCCGAGGGGGCCCCTCGGGAGACCCAGTACTTC.

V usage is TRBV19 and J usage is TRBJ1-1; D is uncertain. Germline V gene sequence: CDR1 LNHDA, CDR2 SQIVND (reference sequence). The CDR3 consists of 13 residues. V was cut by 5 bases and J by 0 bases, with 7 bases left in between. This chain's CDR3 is CASSPPMNTEAFF. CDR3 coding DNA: TGTGCCAGTAGTCCCCCAATGAACACTGAAGCTTTCTTT. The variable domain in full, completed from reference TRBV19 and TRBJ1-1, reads DGGITQSPKYLFRKEGQNVTLSCEQNLNHDAMYWYRQDPGQGLRLIYYSQIVNDFQKGDIAEGYSVSREKKESFPLTVTSAQKNPTAFYLCASSPPMNTEAFFGQGTRLTVV.

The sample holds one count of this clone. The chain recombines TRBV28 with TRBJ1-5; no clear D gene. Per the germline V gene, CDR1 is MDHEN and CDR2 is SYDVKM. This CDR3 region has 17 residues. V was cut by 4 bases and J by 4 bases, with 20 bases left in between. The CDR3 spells CASSWVAGTEENQPQHF. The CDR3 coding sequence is TGTGCCAGCAGTTGGGTCGCGGGAACGGAGGAGAATCAGCCCCAGCATTTT.

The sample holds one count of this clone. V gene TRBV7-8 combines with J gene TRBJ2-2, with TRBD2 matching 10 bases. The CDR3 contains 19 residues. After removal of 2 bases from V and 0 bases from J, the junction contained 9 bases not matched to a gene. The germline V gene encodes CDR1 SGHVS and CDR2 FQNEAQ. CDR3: CASSLYWTSGITNTGELFF. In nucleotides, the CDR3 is TGTGCCAGCAGCTTATACTGGACTAGCGGAATTACGAACACCGGGGAGCTGTTTTTT.

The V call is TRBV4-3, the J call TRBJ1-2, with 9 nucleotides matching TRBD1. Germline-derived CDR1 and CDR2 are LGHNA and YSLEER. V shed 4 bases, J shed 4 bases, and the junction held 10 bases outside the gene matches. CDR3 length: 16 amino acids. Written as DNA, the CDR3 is TGCGCCAGCAGCCGCTTATCGACAGGGGGTGGCTATGGCTACACCTTC. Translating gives CASSRLSTGGGYGYTF.

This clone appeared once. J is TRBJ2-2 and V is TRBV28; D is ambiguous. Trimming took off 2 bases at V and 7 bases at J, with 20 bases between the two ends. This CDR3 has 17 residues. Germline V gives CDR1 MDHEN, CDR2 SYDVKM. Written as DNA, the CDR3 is TGTGCCAGCAGTTTAGCTTCGGGCCTACGATTAATCGGGGAGCTGTTTTTT. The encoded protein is CASSLASGLRLIGELFF.

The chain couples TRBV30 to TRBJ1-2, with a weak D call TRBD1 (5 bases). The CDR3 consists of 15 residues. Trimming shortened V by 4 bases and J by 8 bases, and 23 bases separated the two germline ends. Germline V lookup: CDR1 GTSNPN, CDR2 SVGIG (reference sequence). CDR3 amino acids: CAWKGTPSPYEGYTF. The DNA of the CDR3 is TGTGCCTGGAAAGGGACTCCGTCCCCCTATGAGGGCTACACCTTC.

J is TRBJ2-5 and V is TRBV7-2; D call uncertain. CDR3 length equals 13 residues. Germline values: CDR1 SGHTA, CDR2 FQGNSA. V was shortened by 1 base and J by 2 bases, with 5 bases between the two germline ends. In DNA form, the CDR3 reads TGTGCCAGCAGCTTAGAGTTTCAAGAGACCCAGTACTTC. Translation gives CASSLEFQETQYF.

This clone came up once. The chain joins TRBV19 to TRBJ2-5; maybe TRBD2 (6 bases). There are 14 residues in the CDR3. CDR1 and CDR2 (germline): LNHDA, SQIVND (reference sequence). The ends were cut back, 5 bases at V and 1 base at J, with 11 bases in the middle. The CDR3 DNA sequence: TGTGCCAGTAGTCGGCTGGGGGGCCAAGAGACCCAGTACTTC. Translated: CASSRLGGQETQYF.

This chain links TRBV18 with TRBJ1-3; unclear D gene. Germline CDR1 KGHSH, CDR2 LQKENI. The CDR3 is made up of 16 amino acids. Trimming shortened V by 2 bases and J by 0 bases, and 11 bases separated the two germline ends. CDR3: CASSPLEFGSGNTIYF. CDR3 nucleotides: TGTGCCAGCTCACCATTAGAGTTCGGCTCTGGAAACACCATATATTTT.

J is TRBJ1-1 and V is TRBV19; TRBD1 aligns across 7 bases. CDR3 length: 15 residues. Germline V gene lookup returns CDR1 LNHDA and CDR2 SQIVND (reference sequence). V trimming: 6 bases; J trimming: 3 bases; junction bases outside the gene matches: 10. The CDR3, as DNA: TGTGCCAGTAGCCCTCGACAGGGTGGGTACACTGAAGCTTTCTTT. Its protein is CASSPRQGGYTEAFF.

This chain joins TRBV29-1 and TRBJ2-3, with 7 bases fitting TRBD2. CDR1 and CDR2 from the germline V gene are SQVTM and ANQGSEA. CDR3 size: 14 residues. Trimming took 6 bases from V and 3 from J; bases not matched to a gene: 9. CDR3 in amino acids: CSVAKREGTDTQYF. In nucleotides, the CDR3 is TGCAGCGTCGCAAAGAGGGAGGGTACAGATACGCAGTATTTT.

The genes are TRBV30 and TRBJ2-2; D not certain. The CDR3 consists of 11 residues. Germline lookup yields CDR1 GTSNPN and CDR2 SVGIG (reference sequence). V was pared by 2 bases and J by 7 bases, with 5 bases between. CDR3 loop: CAWSYIGELFF. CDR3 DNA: TGTGCCTGGAGTTATATCGGGGAGCTGTTTTTT.

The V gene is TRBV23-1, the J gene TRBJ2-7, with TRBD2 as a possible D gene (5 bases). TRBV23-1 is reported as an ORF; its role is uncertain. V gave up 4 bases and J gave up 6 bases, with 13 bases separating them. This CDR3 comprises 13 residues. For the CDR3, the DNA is TGCGCCAGCAGTCGGTACGGGGTCCCCGAGCAGTACTTC. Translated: CASSRYGVPEQYF.